This T cell receptor beta chain derives from a study of blood T cell repertoires in COVID-19 (dated by TCRdb to about 2020). Regarding the research as a whole: Collaborator samples came from the United States, Italy and Spain and covered acute and convalescent phases of COVID-19. Deeply sampled blood TCRbeta repertoires from subjects exposed to, actively infected with, or recovered from COVID-19 were included in the dataset. A freely available public database, intended as a resource for researchers studying the immune response to SARS-CoV-2, is where the repertoires were released. The material from the prospective study consisted of cDNA or gDNA derived from T cells, B-cell-depleted T cells, or PBMCs. Nearly every sample came with metadata listing a de-identified subject ID, COVID-19 status, age in years and sex. Where HLA class I and class II types were available, the types were taken from metadata supplied by the sample provider, not from assay-based typing. Samples were obtained from the ongoing ImmuneRACE study (first 160 participants) and from over 1,000 subjects provided by 6 global collaborators.

Ends trimmed: V by 3 bases, J by 0 bases; bases unmatched to a gene: 5. According to the germline V gene, CDR1 reads SNHLY and CDR2 reads FYNNEI. The CDR3 runs 17 residues from the cysteine to the phenylalanine. Kept here is only the CDR3 DNA, which spans 51 bases and is read in frame from base 1. TCRbeta CDR3 regions were amplified from genomic DNA using the immunoSEQ Assay, a bias-controlled multiplex PCR. For the original study's pipeline: Nucleated cell counts per sample were estimated from amplification of reference gene primers within the assay. To quantify the absolute abundance of each unique TCRbeta CDR3 rearrangement, sequence reads were collapsed and filtered. For each sample, productive Simpson clonality was calculated as the square root of Simpson's diversity index across productive rearrangements. In its TCRdb copy, this immuneACCESS table keeps in-frame sequences only and misses some clones. Where compared with another copy, unresolved V genes explain less than half of these, and the others have no known cause. D and trimming come from the DNA, and the V and J calls and clone size come from that table. Here the sample has about 68,000 clones; about four fifths occur a single time. The top ten clones comprise approximately 8.8% of the sample.

General findings and caveats noted by the study authors: Clinical and demographic metadata were provided uncurated, with the amount varying by source and participant.

Whole blood was collected in K2EDTA tubes by collaborating institutions according to the institutions' own protocols. Collaborator samples were shipped for TCRbeta analysis as frozen whole blood, isolated PBMCs, or DNA extracted from either sample type. With regard to this clone: This clone's antigen is unknown. No much larger clone is present one base from it, and per-base qualities are unavailable.

This sequence was found in a man in his fifties with active COVID-19. The chain links TRBV2 with TRBJ1-6; 7 bases in between match TRBD1. What was sequenced was peripheral blood. For the CDR3, the sequence is CASSDRQGVSYNSPLHF. The nucleotides read TGTGCCAGCAGTGATAGGCAGGGGGTCTCCTATAATTCACCCCTCCACTTT.